This T cell receptor (beta chain) stems from a study of T cell responses to AZD1222 COVID-19 vaccine. Study-wide context: Analyses pooled second doses at about 4 or about 12 weeks.

TCRdb's table, derived via immunoSEQ multiplex PCR, lists solely in-frame clones and lacks some. Of 130,000 or so clones in the sample, about nine tenths were seen once. V lost 6 bases, J lost 2 bases, and 4 bases stayed unmatched. There are 15 residues in the CDR3. CDR1 is MNHEY and CDR2 is SMNVEV in the germline V gene (reference sequence). Comment on this clone: Its matching antigen is unknown.

Study-level points and caveats: Rises in breadth and depth of Spike-specific TCRs came after two AZD1222 doses. Baseline serostatus was positive in only a handful of AZD1222 recipients.

Sequencing was performed on peripheral blood, taken on day 0 of AZD1222 vaccination. The chain is built from TRBV27 and TRBJ1-5, with 10 bases lining up with TRBD1. The sequence was obtained from an adult in good health. The CDR3 is CASSFGTGGNQPQHF. The CDR3 DNA reads TGTGCCAGCAGCTTCGGGACAGGGGGCAATCAGCCCCAGCATTTT.